Below are 20 T cell receptor beta chains sequenced from a single sample in a study of beta chain features in type 1 diabetes. Of the isolated RNA, all was reverse transcribed, and so the sequenced material was expressed TCRB transcripts. Profiling relied on immunoSEQ multiplex PCR, and the TCRdb table lists in-frame clones only, not all of them. The data show 450,000 to 600,000 clones, with approximately 31% seen just once and almost 0.065% held by the top ten. Sequencing used naive CD4+ T cells from blood. The receptors were sampled from a man aged 18 to 30 in good health.

The J gene is TRBJ1-2, the V gene TRBV30; 9 nucleotides match TRBD1. The CDR3 consists of 14 residues. The V gene's germline CDR1 is GTSNPN and CDR2 SVGIG (reference sequence). V was pared by 3 bases and J by 4 bases, with 6 bases of the junction left unmatched. CDR3 DNA sequence: TGTGCCTGGAGCGAACAGGGGGCCCTCTATGGCTACACCTTC. This codes for CAWSEQGALYGYTF. Full variable domain (rest looked up from reference TRBV30 and TRBJ1-2): SQTIHQWPATLVQPVGSPLSLECTVEGTSNPNLYWYRQAAGRGLQLLFYSVGIGQISSEVPQNLSASRPQDRQFILSSKKLLLSDSGFYLCAWSEQGALYGYTFGSGTRLTVV.

This clone was seen more than once but under ten times. The same CDR3 can be traced to other DNA sequences in this sample. This chain joins TRBV20-1 and TRBJ2-7; D is unresolved. Per the germline V gene, CDR1 is DFQATT and CDR2 is SNEGSKA (reference sequence). V lost 3 bases and J 1 base, leaving 4 bases between the germline ends. The CDR3 consists of 11 residues. The CDR3 DNA sequence: TGCAGTGCTAGTAGATCCTACGAGCAGTACTTC. Encoded protein: CSASRSYEQYF.

This clone was found a few times. V is TRBV7-6 and J is TRBJ2-2, with 8 bases aligning to TRBD1. V shed 5 bases and J 0 bases; nucleotides not matched to a gene: 5. CDR1 and CDR2 from the germline V gene are SGHVS and FNYEAQ. The CDR3 totals 16 residues. Here the CDR3 DNA reads TGTGCCAGCAGCCCACAGGGACAGGCGAACACCGGGGAGCTGTTTTTT. It translates to CASSPQGQANTGELFF. Together with reference TRBV7-6 and TRBJ2-2, the CDR3 gives the full variable domain: GAGVSQSPRYKVTKRGQDVALRCDPISGHVSLYWYRQALGQGPEFLTYFNYEAQQDKSGLPNDRFSAERPEGSISTLTIQRTEQRDSAMYRCASSPQGQANTGELFFGEGSRLTVL.

V usage is TRBV5-1 and J usage is TRBJ2-5; 11 bases line up with TRBD2. J lost 5 bases, V lost 1 base, and 7 bases had no gene match. Germline CDR1 and CDR2: SGHRS and YFSETQ. The CDR3 runs 16 residues. As DNA, the CDR3 is TGCGCCAGCAGCTTGCTGCTAGCGGGAGGAGGGGAGACCCAGTACTTC. Its protein is CASSLLLAGGGETQYF.

In its sample, this clone was seen a few times. The chain joins TRBV30 to TRBJ2-5; D not resolved. Trimming stripped 5 bases from V and 2 bases from J, with 9 bases between. CDR1 GTSNPN and CDR2 SVGIG come from the germline V gene (reference sequence). This CDR3 is built from 12 residues. The CDR3 spells CAWCPAQETQYF. For the CDR3, the DNA is TGTGCCTGGTGTCCCGCTCAAGAGACCCAGTACTTC.

V is TRBV7-2 and J is TRBJ2-7; no firm D call. Trimming shortened V by 1 base and J by 4 bases, and 11 bases separated the two germline ends. Germline loops: CDR1 SGHTA, CDR2 FQGNSA. The CDR3 runs 14 residues. CDR3 region: CASSLGGSKYEQYF. CDR3 in DNA: TGTGCCAGCAGCTTAGGCGGCAGCAAATACGAGCAGTACTTC. The full variable domain, rest sourced from reference TRBV7-2 and TRBJ2-7, is GAGVSQSPSNKVTEKGKDVELRCDPISGHTALYWYRQSLGQGLEFLIYFQGNSAPDKSGLPSDRFSAERTGGSVSTLTIQRTQQEDSAVYLCASSLGGSKYEQYFGPGTRLTVT.

The J gene is TRBJ2-3, the V gene TRBV7-2; TRBD2 is a possible D gene (7 bases). There are 11 residues in the CDR3. Looked up from germline, CDR1 is SGHTA and CDR2 is FQGNSA. V was cut by 8 bases and J by 6 bases, with 9 bases left in between. Written as DNA, the CDR3 is TGTGCCAGCGGGAGGGGGGATACGCAGTATTTT. As protein: CASGRGDTQYF.

In this sample, this clone turned up a few times. The sample contains more than one DNA sequence encoding this CDR3. V is TRBV4-3 and J is TRBJ1-1; D ambiguous. The germline V gene has CDR1 LGHNA and CDR2 YSLEER. V was shortened by 1 base and J by 1 base, with 7 bases between the two germline ends. CDR3 length: 14 amino acids. The CDR3 loop is CASSQVRGNTEAFF. The CDR3 DNA follows: TGCGCCAGCAGCCAAGTTCGTGGGAACACTGAAGCTTTCTTT.

The CDR3 coding sequence is TGTGCCAGCAGTTTAAAAGGCTCGGGGGCCAGGGTCACCGGGGAGCTGTTTTTT. It specifies CASSLKGSGARVTGELFF. The rearrangement joins TRBV27 to TRBJ2-2, with D tentatively TRBD1 or TRBD2 (6 bases each). Per the germline V gene, CDR1 is MNHEY and CDR2 is SMNVEV (reference sequence). This CDR3 spans 18 amino acids. The ends were cut back, 2 bases at V and 4 bases at J, with 20 bases in the middle.

The chain uses TRBV11-2 and TRBJ2-3; D unclear. This CDR3 has 14 amino acids. Germline V gene data show CDR1 as SGHAT and CDR2 as FQNNGV. V lost 5 bases and J 6 bases, leaving 15 bases between the germline ends. DNA for the CDR3: TGTGCCAGCAGCACCTTTTCGGGTGGGGATACGCAGTATTTT. This translates into CASSTFSGGDTQYF.

Only a few counts were recorded for this clone. The chain couples TRBV2 to TRBJ2-3; 8 bases are shared with TRBD1. This CDR3 is built from 15 residues. Germline V gene sequence: CDR1 SNHLY, CDR2 FYNNEI. After removal of 6 bases from V and 2 bases from J, the junction contained 7 bases not matched to a gene. The DNA of the CDR3 is TGTGCCAGCAGATCAGACAGGGGTTACACAGATACGCAGTATTTT. This codes for CASRSDRGYTDTQYF.

This clone occurred a few times. This chain uses TRBV25-1 with TRBJ2-2, with 9 bases aligning to TRBD1. Germline CDR1 and CDR2: MGHDK and SYGVNS. This CDR3 is 15 amino acids long. V shed 7 bases and J 5 bases; nucleotides not matched to a gene: 8. The CDR3 nucleotides are TGTGCCAGCACCTCCGGGACAGGGTGGACCGGGGAGCTGTTTTTT. Translated, it gives CASTSGTGWTGELFF.

This clone occurred a few times. V usage is TRBV29-1 and J usage is TRBJ2-1, with D maybe TRBD2 (5 bases). From germline, CDR1 is SQVTM and CDR2 ANQGSEA. The CDR3 totals 15 residues. V lost 7 bases to trimming and J lost 1 base, with 17 bases between them. CDR3 nucleotide sequence: TGCAGCGCCCGGGGTAGGAGCGGTTCCTACAATGAGCAGTTCTTC. Translation gives CSARGRSGSYNEQFF.

This clone was found a few times. J is TRBJ1-4 and V is TRBV29-1, with 8 bases that match TRBD1. This CDR3 comprises 13 residues. Germline CDR1 is SQVTM and CDR2 is ANQGSEA. Unmatched junction bases numbered 8, after V lost 7 bases and J lost 7 bases. The CDR3 spells CSGIRGLGEKLFF. Here the CDR3 DNA reads TGCAGCGGTATCAGGGGGCTGGGTGAAAAACTGTTTTTT.

This clone was observed a handful of times. Other DNA sequences in the same sample also yield this CDR3. J is TRBJ2-7 and V is TRBV7-9; TRBD2 agrees at 8 bases. J lost 4 bases, V lost 3 bases, and 5 bases had no gene match. This CDR3 contains 14 residues. The germline V gene encodes CDR1 SEHNR and CDR2 FQNEAQ (reference sequence). The CDR3 DNA reads TGTGCCAGCAGCTTCACGGGAGGGCCATACGAGCAGTACTTC. It yields the protein CASSFTGGPYEQYF.

A few counts support this clone. At one end, the junction sequence differs from germline, possibly due to a read error. The rearrangement joins TRBV27 to TRBJ1-2, with no clear D. Germline assignment: CDR1 MNHEY and CDR2 SMNVEV (reference sequence). The CDR3 is 14 amino acids. The CDR3 DNA is TGTGCCAGCAGTCTATCCCGCGGGAACTATGGCTACACCTTC. It codes for CASSLSRGNYGYTF.

The gene calls are TRBV10-3 and TRBJ2-5; D unresolved. Germline CDR1 reads ENHRY; CDR2 reads SYGVKD. V was trimmed by 7 bases and J by 5 bases, leaving 5 bases between them. The CDR3 runs 10 residues. CDR3 in amino acids: CAITRETQYF. The CDR3 region has the DNA TGTGCCATCACTAGGGAGACCCAGTACTTC.

V gene TRBV7-8 combines with J gene TRBJ1-1; D not certain. CDR1 and CDR2 (germline): SGHVS, FQNEAQ. Trimming took 7 bases from V and 1 from J, leaving 13 bases between them. This CDR3 comprises 14 residues. The CDR3 spells CASILSEANTEAFF. DNA for the CDR3: TGTGCCAGCATCCTGTCGGAGGCGAACACTGAAGCTTTCTTT.

The rearrangement joins TRBV7-2 to TRBJ2-1; the match to TRBD2 covers 9 bases. This CDR3 region has 14 residues. Germline values: CDR1 SGHTA, CDR2 FQGNSA. V lost 0 bases and J lost 9; bases outside the gene matches: 3. The DNA for the CDR3 is TGTGCCAGCAGCTTAGCTAGCGGGAGCAGTGAGCAGTTCTTC. Residues: CASSLASGSSEQFF.

This clone was detected only a few times. The V gene is TRBV28, the J gene TRBJ2-1; D call uncertain. Trimming stripped 3 bases from V and 8 bases from J, with 5 bases between. The CDR3 is 11 residues long. CDR1 is MDHEN and CDR2 is SYDVKM in the germline V gene. DNA of the CDR3: TGTGCCAGCAGTTTGGGGTATGAGCAGTTCTTC. Protein sequence: CASSLGYEQFF.